The 29 T cell receptor beta chains below all came from one sample that was sequenced in a study of T cell clonality in common variable immunodeficiency. Sequencing was performed with immunoSEQ multiplex PCR; in TCRdb, only in-frame clones are kept and a portion is missing. The data show approximately 81,000 clones, none appearing only once, with approximately 0.84% held by the ten largest. Sequencing used peripheral blood mononuclear cells. All receptors come from a person aged 18 to 75 in good health.

This clone came up many times. One junction end disagrees with the germline gene, perhaps due to a read error. Read sequence stops 3 residues before the CDR3 end, and the germline J gene provides the missing end. The V gene is TRBV4-2, the J gene TRBJ2-3, with 8 positions matching TRBD1. From germline, CDR1 is LGHNA and CDR2 YNFKEQ. The CDR3 is made up of 15 amino acids. The CDR3: CASSQDQGALDTQYF. Partial CDR3 DNA: TGCGCCAGCAGCCAAGACCAGGGGGCTCTGGATACG.

As to this clone: The read gets to within 3 residues of the CDR3 end, and the germline J gene fills in the rest. This chain joins TRBV19 and TRBJ1-6; no reliable D call. The V end was cut by 6 bases, the J end by 7 bases, with 16 bases between. From germline, CDR1 is LNHDA and CDR2 SQIVND (reference sequence). The CDR3 runs 15 residues. CDR3 bases read: TGTGCCAGTAGACCCCAGACACGGGGAAATTCACCC. It yields the protein CASRPQTRGNSP. The full CDR3 sequence reads CASRPQTRGNSPLHF.

This clone was recorded many times. Coverage ceases 3 residues before the CDR3 finishes, and the germline J gene fills in the end. The J gene is TRBJ2-5, the V gene TRBV11-2; D not certain. The CDR3 loop spans 13 amino acids. V was trimmed by 0 bases and J by 1 base, leaving 3 bases between them. Per germline, CDR1 SGHAT and CDR2 FQNNGV. The CDR3 loop is CASSLERQETQYF. The covered CDR3 bases are TGTGCCAGCAGCTTAGAGCGCCAAGAGACC.

This clone showed up many times. The germline gene is not matched at one end of the junction; a read error may be the cause. The CDR3 is cut off 3 residues early in the read; its end comes from the germline J gene. The rearrangement joins TRBV4-2 to TRBJ1-5, with a weak D call TRBD1 (5 bases). Germline CDR1 is LGHNA and CDR2 is YNFKEQ. This CDR3 is built from 15 residues. The CDR3 sequence is CASSQDRGELGPQHF. CDR3 DNA (partial): TGCGCCAGCAGCCAAGATAGAGGGGAATTGGGGCCC.

This clone was found many times. The CDR3 extends 3 residues past the end of the read, so its final part is completed from the germline J gene. The J gene is TRBJ1-1, the V gene TRBV29-1; no reliable D call. The germline V gene encodes CDR1 SQVTM and CDR2 ANQGSEA. The CDR3 extends over 10 amino acids. V was trimmed by 6 bases and J by 3 bases, leaving 5 bases between them. CDR3 residues: CSVGYTEAFF. The CDR3 DNA, read in part, is TGCAGCGTCGGGTACACTGAA.

This clone has at least ten counts. The DNA ends 3 residues before the CDR3 does, and the rest of the CDR3 is filled in from the germline J gene. This rearrangement joins TRBV20-1 to TRBJ2-5, with D possibly TRBD2 on 6 matching bases. The CDR3 is 13 residues long. The ends were cut back, 6 bases at V and 3 bases at J, with 14 bases in the middle. Germline V gives CDR1 DFQATT, CDR2 SNEGSKA (reference sequence). The CDR3 sequence: CSAEPSGEETQYF. The covered CDR3 bases are TGCAGTGCCGAGCCATCGGGGGAAGAGACC.

Many counts were recorded for this clone. The read terminates 3 residues ahead of where the CDR3 ends, so the germline J gene completes it. The rearrangement uses TRBV30 and TRBJ2-7, with 11 positions matching TRBD1. This CDR3 spans 14 amino acids. Germline CDR1 is GTSNPN and CDR2 is SVGIG (reference sequence). V was clipped by 0 bases and J by 3 bases; unmatched bases: 1. CDR3 DNA (partial): TGTGCCTGGAGTGTAGGGACAGGGGGCTACGAG. Its translation: CAWSVGTGGYE. The full CDR3 protein reads CAWSVGTGGYEQYF.

This clone showed up many times. The CDR3 end falls 3 residues outside the read, so it is completed with the germline J gene. This chain links TRBV5-1 with TRBJ2-3, with D uncertain. There are 15 residues in the CDR3. Looked up from germline, CDR1 is SGHRS and CDR2 is YFSETQ. With 0 bases removed from V and 2 bases from J, the gap between germline ends came to 10 bases. CDR3 loop: CASSLASPVTDTQYF. The sequenced part of the CDR3 DNA is TGCGCCAGCAGCTTGGCTTCCCCAGTCACAGATACG.

This clone was observed at least ten times. Read coverage stops 3 residues before the CDR3 terminus; the germline J gene supplies the remainder. This chain uses TRBV10-3 with TRBJ2-5; 10 bases are shared with TRBD1. The CDR3 covers 15 residues. Trimming removed 9 bases from V and 2 bases from J; junction bases left unmatched: 9. Germline loops: CDR1 ENHRY, CDR2 SYGVKD. The sequenced part of the CDR3 DNA is TGTGCCATACGAAAGACAGGGGGCCTTCAAGAGACC. Encoded protein: CAIRKTGGLQET. The CDR3, in full, reads CAIRKTGGLQETQYF.

This clone was observed many times. An end of the junction differs from the germline gene, which may be a read error. From the germline J gene comes the end of the CDR3, since the read stops 3 residues before it. This sequence joins TRBV7-7 and TRBJ2-5, with 7 positions matching TRBD1. The length of the CDR3 is 13 residues. Germline V gene data show CDR1 as SSHAT and CDR2 as FNYEAQ (reference sequence). The covered CDR3 bases are TGTGCTAGCAGCCTAGACAGGGAAGAGACC. It specifies CASSLDREET. The whole CDR3 sequence is CASSLDREETQYF.

This clone was observed at least ten times. Read coverage stops 3 residues before the CDR3 terminus; the germline J gene supplies the remainder. J is TRBJ2-3 and V is TRBV5-6, with D perhaps matching TRBD1 (6 bases). From germline, CDR1 is SGHDT and CDR2 YYEEEE. This CDR3 has 13 amino acids. The sequenced CDR3 bases are TGTGCCAGCAGCCCGTGGACAGCCTCCACG. Translated: CASSPWTAST. The full CDR3 protein reads CASSPWTASTQYF.

This clone was observed at least ten times. The read gets to within 3 residues of the CDR3 end, and the germline J gene fills in the rest. V usage is TRBV20-1 and J usage is TRBJ1-2; a possible D gene is TRBD1 (6 bases). The CDR3 covers 13 residues. Deletions cut 7 bases from V and 3 bases from J, with 15 bases between. Germline loops: CDR1 DFQATT, CDR2 SNEGSKA (reference sequence). CDR3 DNA (partial): TGCAGTGTCCCCCTGGGGGCGGACTATGGC. Translation gives CSVPLGADYG. The whole CDR3 protein reads CSVPLGADYGYTF.

This clone was detected many times. Coverage ceases 3 residues before the CDR3 finishes, and the germline J gene fills in the end. V usage is TRBV4-1 and J usage is TRBJ1-3; unclear D gene. CDR1 and CDR2 (germline): MGHRA, YSYEKL. Deletions cut 1 base from V and 4 bases from J, with 14 bases between. This CDR3 is built from 16 residues. The sequenced part of the CDR3 DNA is TGCGCCAGCAGCCAAGGCGGCATCCCGGCGGGAAACACC. Protein product: CASSQGGIPAGNT. The entire CDR3 reads CASSQGGIPAGNTIYF.

This clone was seen repeatedly, ten times or more. The read falls 3 residues short of the CDR3 end, and the missing part is taken from the germline J gene. The gene calls are TRBV7-2 and TRBJ2-1; D is possibly TRBD1 (5 bases). The CDR3 runs 13 residues. V lost 5 bases and J 5 bases, leaving 10 bases between the germline ends. Germline-derived CDR1 and CDR2 are SGHTA and FQGNSA. CDR3 amino acids: CASSLDRNNEQFF. The part of the CDR3 DNA that was read is TGTGCCAGCAGCCTTGACAGAAACAATGAG.

This clone was counted ten times or more. Read sequence stops 3 residues before the CDR3 end, and the germline J gene provides the missing end. V usage is TRBV5-1 and J usage is TRBJ2-1; 11 nucleotides line up with TRBD2. After removal of 4 bases from V and 7 bases from J, the junction contained 16 bases not matched to a gene. The CDR3 spans 18 residues. CDR1 and CDR2 from the germline V gene are SGHRS and YFSETQ. CDR3 DNA (partial): TGCGCCAGCAGCCCAGGGGTGGCGGGACTAGCGGATTTAAATGAG. It codes for CASSPGVAGLADLNE. The entire CDR3 sequence reads CASSPGVAGLADLNEQFF.

This clone was observed at least ten times. The read finishes 3 residues shy of the CDR3 end, and the germline J gene is used to complete it. J is TRBJ2-7 and V is TRBV20-1; no definite D call. Trimming removed 3 bases from V and 1 base from J, with 7 bases in between. The V gene's germline CDR1 is DFQATT and CDR2 SNEGSKA (reference sequence). This CDR3 comprises 12 residues. CDR3 amino acids: CSASAGSYEQYF. Incomplete CDR3 DNA: TGCAGTGCTAGTGCCGGTTCCTACGAG.

The table lists this clone with many counts. The read is 3 residues too short to cover the CDR3 end, so that end is filled in from the germline J gene. The V call is TRBV18, the J call TRBJ2-5; the D is unclear. Germline-derived CDR1 and CDR2 are KGHSH and LQKENI. The CDR3 spans 15 residues. V lost 4 bases, J lost 1 base, and 13 bases lay in between. Here the CDR3 reads CASSRSQNPQETQYF. CDR3 bases read: TGTGCCAGCTCACGTTCACAGAATCCCCAAGAGACC.

There are many counts of this clone. Read sequence stops 3 residues before the CDR3 end, and the germline J gene provides the missing end. The chain combines TRBV10-1 with TRBJ2-7; 8 bases fit TRBD1. Germline CDR1 is WNHNN and CDR2 is SYGVQD (reference sequence). The V gene end was trimmed by 11 bases and the J gene end by 2 bases; junction bases not matched to a gene: 20. The CDR3 extends over 17 amino acids. CDR3 residues: CALLRAGGAFRPYEQYF. The CDR3 DNA, read in part, is TGCGCCCTACTGAGGGCAGGGGGCGCGTTTAGACCCTACGAG.

This clone was picked up many times. Read coverage stops 3 residues before the CDR3 terminus; the germline J gene supplies the remainder. This rearrangement joins TRBV30 to TRBJ2-1; D possibly corresponds to TRBD2 (6 bases). V lost 1 base and J 7 bases, leaving 14 bases between the germline ends. CDR3 size: 14 residues. The germline V gene encodes CDR1 GTSNPN and CDR2 SVGIG (reference sequence). The CDR3 reads CAWSEGRLLNEQFF. The sequenced CDR3 bases are TGTGCCTGGAGTGAGGGGAGGCTCCTAAATGAG.

This clone was detected ten times or more. The read finishes 3 residues shy of the CDR3 end, and the germline J gene is used to complete it. The chain has TRBV11-3 and TRBJ1-1, with 8 bases that match TRBD1. This CDR3 has 13 amino acids. The V gene's germline CDR1 is SGHNT and CDR2 YENEEA. V lost 5 bases and J lost 5; bases outside the gene matches: 4. The chain's CDR3 is CASSQTGVTEAFF. The covered CDR3 bases are TGTGCCAGCAGCCAGACAGGGGTGACTGAA.

This clone has ten or more counts. Read data end 3 residues before the CDR3 end; the end is taken from the germline J gene. The J gene is TRBJ2-7, the V gene TRBV5-1; 7 bases are a match to TRBD2. The ends lost 0 bases at V and 5 bases at J; junction bases unmatched: 8. CDR1 is SGHRS, CDR2 YFSETQ, per germline. The CDR3 covers 15 residues. The covered CDR3 bases are TGCGCCAGCAGCTTGGGTGGACTAGGTTACGACGAG. Its protein product is CASSLGGLGYDE. The entire CDR3 protein reads CASSLGGLGYDEQYF.

This clone has at least ten counts. With the read ending 3 residues before the CDR3 end, the germline J gene is used to fill in that end. This chain connects TRBV7-9 to TRBJ2-2, with a weak D call TRBD2 (6 bases). The CDR3 sequence is 15 residues long. The ends were cut back, 5 bases at V and 0 bases at J, with 10 bases in the middle. Germline V gene lookup returns CDR1 SEHNR and CDR2 FQNEAQ (reference sequence). CDR3 protein: CASSGGLPNTGELFF. Partial CDR3 DNA: TGTGCCAGCAGCGGGGGACTGCCGAACACCGGGGAG.

This clone was found many times. The read terminates 3 residues before the CDR3 end, so the remaining end is supplied by the germline J gene. This chain connects TRBV6-2 or TRBV6-3 to TRBJ1-1; D gene uncertain. The CDR3 is 13 residues long. Germline lookup yields CDR1 MNHEY and CDR2 SVGEGT. V lost 6 bases to trimming and J lost 7 bases, with 15 bases between them. The CDR3 reads CASSPYSRFEAFF. The DNA read from the CDR3 is TGTGCCAGCAGCCCCTATTCACGCTTTGAA.

This clone was counted at least ten times. CDR3 amino acids: CSVDRTGVEETQYF. The CDR3 bases that were read are TGCAGCGTTGACAGGACAGGGGTGGAAGAGACC. This chain uses TRBV29-1 with TRBJ2-5; TRBD1 matches 9 bases. The DNA ends 3 residues before the CDR3 does, and the rest of the CDR3 is filled in from the germline J gene. Trimming cost V 3 bases and J 3 bases; bases outside gene matches: 5. This CDR3 comprises 14 residues. Germline CDR1 reads SQVTM; CDR2 reads ANQGSEA. Using reference TRBV29-1 and TRBJ2-5 for the parts outside the CDR3, the full variable domain is SAVISQKPSRDICQRGTSLTIQCQVDSQVTMMFWYRQQPGQSLTLIATANQGSEATYESGFVIDKFPISRPNLTFSTLTVSNMSPEDSSIYLCSVDRTGVEETQYFGPGTRLLVL.

This clone has at least ten counts. The read ends 3 residues early relative to the CDR3; the germline J gene fills the gap. V gene TRBV12-3 or TRBV12-4 combines with J gene TRBJ2-1, with 7 bases lining up with TRBD1. V shed 7 bases and J 0 bases; nucleotides not matched to a gene: 9. This CDR3 spans 16 amino acids. The CDR3 sequence: CASKGRAGGSYNEQFF. The part of the CDR3 DNA that was read is TGTGCCAGCAAGGGTCGGGCAGGGGGCTCCTACAATGAG.

This clone was counted many times. The read ends 3 residues before the CDR3 terminus; that terminus is restored from the germline J gene. The rearrangement uses TRBV7-6 and TRBJ1-1; D gene ambiguous. CDR3 length: 13 residues. From germline, CDR1 is SGHVS and CDR2 FNYEAQ. CDR3 bases read: TGTGCCAGCAGCGATGCAGGAGGGCTGGGC. Translating gives CASSDAGGLG. The whole CDR3 region reads CASSDAGGLGAFF.

This clone was counted many times. The CDR3 goes on 3 residues after the read ends, and that part is filled in from the germline J gene. The rearrangement uses TRBV10-1 and TRBJ2-7; 8 bases fit TRBD2. CDR1 is WNHNN and CDR2 is SYGVQD in the germline V gene (reference sequence). Trimming at V came to 0 bases and at J to 0 bases, leaving 4 bases not matched to a gene. The CDR3 extends over 16 amino acids. CDR3 in amino acids: CASSESITSGSYEQYF. CDR3 DNA (partial): TGCGCCAGCAGTGAGTCAATCACTAGCGGCTCCTACGAG.

This clone was observed many times. CDR3 DNA (partial): TGTGCCAGCAGTACAACGACTAGCAGATACACCGGGGAG. Its translation is CASSTTTSRYTGE. The complete CDR3 protein is CASSTTTSRYTGELFF. J is TRBJ2-2 and V is TRBV6-2 or TRBV6-3; TRBD2 aligns across 7 bases. The read gets to within 3 residues of the CDR3 end, and the germline J gene fills in the rest. Germline CDR1 is MNHEY and CDR2 is SVGEGT. The CDR3 length is 16 residues. J gave up 3 bases and V 5 bases, and 9 bases lay outside the gene matches.

In this sample, this clone turned up many times. The read is 3 residues too short to cover the CDR3 end, so that end is filled in from the germline J gene. This sequence joins TRBV19 and TRBJ2-2; TRBD1 might be the D (7 bases). Germline V lookup: CDR1 LNHDA, CDR2 SQIVND (reference sequence). The V gene lost 6 bases and the J gene lost 3 bases, with 11 bases spanning the gap. This CDR3 is 14 amino acids long. CDR3 residues: CASRGGQHTGELFF. CDR3 bases read: TGTGCCAGTAGGGGGGGACAGCACACCGGGGAG.